Detailed here is one T cell receptor beta chain. These data belong to a study of radiation and T cells in renal cell carcinoma. Using immunoSEQ multiplex PCR, the repertoire was profiled, and TCRdb retains in-frame clones only, with some absent. This sample has about 83,000 clones; approximately 87% occur once, and the top ten carry over 2%. Regarding time point: blood 4 weeks post-SBRT, at nephrectomy. The treatment denotes: 15 Gy SBRT to primary tumor, nephrectomy 4 weeks later. The germline CDR1 and CDR2 sequences are LNHDA and SQIVND (reference sequence). This CDR3 region has 15 residues. V trimming: 4 bases; J trimming: 2 bases; junction bases outside the gene matches: 7.

The receptor was derived from a woman in her fifties or sixties with renal cell carcinoma. Here the sequenced sample was blood, taken from a patient whose treatment included radiotherapy and nephrectomy. The chain recombines TRBV19 with TRBJ2-7, with TRBD1 matching over 8 bases. CDR3 sequence (DNA): TGTGCCAGTAGTACTCCGGGACAGGCTACCTACGAGCAGTACTTC. Translating it yields CASSTPGQATYEQYF.